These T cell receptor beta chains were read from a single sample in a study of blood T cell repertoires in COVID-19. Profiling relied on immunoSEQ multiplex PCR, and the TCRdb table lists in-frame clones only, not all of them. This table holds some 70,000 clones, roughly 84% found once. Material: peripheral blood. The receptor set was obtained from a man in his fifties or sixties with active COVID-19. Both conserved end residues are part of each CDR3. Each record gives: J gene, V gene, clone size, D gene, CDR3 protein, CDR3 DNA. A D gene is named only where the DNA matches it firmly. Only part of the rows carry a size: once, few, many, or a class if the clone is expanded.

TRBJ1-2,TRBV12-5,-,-,CASWSGYFWQSDYGYTF,TGTGCTAGTTGGTCGGGGTACTTTTGGCAATCTGACTATGGCTACACCTTC
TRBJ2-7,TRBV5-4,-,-,CASSFEPMSEQYF,TGTGCCAGCAGCTTCGAACCGATGAGCGAGCAGTACTTC
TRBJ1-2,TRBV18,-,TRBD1,CASSPPAAGQGYGYTF,TGTGCCAGCTCACCACCGGCGGCAGGACAGGGGTATGGCTACACCTTC
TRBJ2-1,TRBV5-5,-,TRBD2,CASSGSGVNEQFF,TGTGCCAGCAGCGGTAGCGGGGTGAATGAGCAGTTCTTC
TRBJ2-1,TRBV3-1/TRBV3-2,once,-,CASSLGQRGNEQFF,TGTGCCAGCAGCTTAGGACAAAGGGGCAATGAGCAGTTCTTC
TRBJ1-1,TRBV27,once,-,CASSLITRPEAEAFF,TGTGCCAGCAGTTTAATTACTCGCCCGGAGGCTGAAGCTTTCTTT
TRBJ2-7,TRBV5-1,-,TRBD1,CASSSGQIYEQYF,TGCGCCAGCAGCTCGGGACAGATCTACGAGCAGTACTTC
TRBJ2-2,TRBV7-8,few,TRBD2,CASSTGLAGGELFF,TGTGCCAGCAGCACGGGACTAGCGGGCGGGGAGCTGTTTTTT
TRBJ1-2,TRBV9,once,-,CASSDGTIDGYTF,TGTGCCAGCAGTGACGGGACTATCGATGGCTACACCTTC
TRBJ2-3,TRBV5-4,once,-,CASSFLSGRGSSDTQYF,TGTGCCAGCAGCTTCCTATCGGGGCGGGGTTCTTCAGATACGCAGTATTTT
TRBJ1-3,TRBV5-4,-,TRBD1,CASSKDRADTIYF,TGTGCCAGCAGCAAGGACAGGGCGGACACCATATATTTT
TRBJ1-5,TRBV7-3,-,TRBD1,CASSSRRQGRAQPQHF,TGTGCCAGCAGCTCACGCCGACAGGGCAGAGCTCAGCCCCAGCATTTT
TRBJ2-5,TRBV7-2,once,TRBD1,CASSRDRGLQETQYF,TGTGCCAGCAGTCGTGACAGGGGCTTACAAGAGACCCAGTACTTC
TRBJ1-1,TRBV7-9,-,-,CASRTTGSPVYAAFF,TGTGCCAGCAGAACGACCGGGAGCCCGGTTTATGCGGCTTTCTTT
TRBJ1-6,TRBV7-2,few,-,CASSLALGASPLHF,TGTGCCAGCAGCTTAGCCTTAGGAGCGTCACCCCTCCACTTT
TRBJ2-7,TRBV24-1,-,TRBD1,CATGDGQGASPYEQYF,TGTGCCACCGGGGACGGGCAGGGGGCTTCTCCCTACGAGCAGTACTTC
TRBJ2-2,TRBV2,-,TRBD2,CASSLAGGPTGELFF,TGTGCCAGCAGTCTGGCGGGGGGGCCGACCGGGGAGCTGTTTTTT
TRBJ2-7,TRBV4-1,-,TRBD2,CASSPGLAEGSYEQYF,TGCGCCAGCAGCCCGGGACTAGCGGAGGGCTCCTACGAGCAGTACTTC
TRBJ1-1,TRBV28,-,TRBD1,CASRAQGVWTEAFF,TGTGCCAGCAGGGCTCAGGGGGTCTGGACTGAAGCTTTCTTT
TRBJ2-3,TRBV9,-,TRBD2,CASSVVPASGDPDTQYF,TGTGCCAGCAGCGTAGTCCCCGCTAGCGGGGACCCTGATACGCAGTATTTT
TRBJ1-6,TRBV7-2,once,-,CASKLWGVGDNSPLHF,TGTGCCAGCAAGCTTTGGGGCGTTGGGGATAATTCACCCCTCCACTTT
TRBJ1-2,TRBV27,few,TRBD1,CASSPTGIGYTF,TGTGCCAGCAGTCCGACAGGGATCGGCTACACCTTC
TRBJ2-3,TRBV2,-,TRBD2,CASSEALAALYAQYF,TGTGCCAGCAGTGAAGCCCTAGCGGCGCTGTATGCGCAGTATTTT
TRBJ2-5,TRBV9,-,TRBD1,CASSATGRGETQYF,TGTGCCAGCAGCGCGACAGGGAGAGGAGAGACCCAGTACTTC
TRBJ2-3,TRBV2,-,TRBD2,CASSILAGPDTQYF,TGTGCCAGCAGTATATTAGCGGGACCCGATACGCAGTATTTT
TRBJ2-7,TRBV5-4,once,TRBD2,CASSLASGLTSQTYEQYF,TGTGCCAGCAGCTTGGCCTCCGGTTTGACTAGCCAAACCTACGAGCAGTACTTC
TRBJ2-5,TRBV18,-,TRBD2,CASSPRGLAGGMGETQYF,TGTGCCAGCTCACCAAGAGGACTAGCGGGGGGTATGGGAGAGACCCAGTACTTC
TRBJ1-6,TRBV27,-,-,CASRREGGGNNSPLHF,TGTGCCAGCAGACGAGAAGGCGGCGGAAATAATTCACCCCTCCACTTT
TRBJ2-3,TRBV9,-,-,CASGGATDTQYF,TGTGCCAGCGGCGGGGCCACAGATACGCAGTATTTT
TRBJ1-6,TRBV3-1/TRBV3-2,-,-,CASSQVPEQGPYNSPLHF,TGTGCCAGCAGCCAAGTTCCCGAACAGGGACCGTATAATTCACCCCTCCACTTT
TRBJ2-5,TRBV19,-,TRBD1,CASTPRTGSQETQYF,TGTGCCAGTACCCCCCGGACAGGCTCACAAGAGACCCAGTACTTC
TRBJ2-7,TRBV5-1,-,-,CASSLTGEGRSYEQYF,TGCGCCAGCAGCTTGACCGGGGAAGGTAGGTCCTACGAGCAGTACTTC